This TCR beta chain is drawn from a study of Ad26.COV2.S vaccination and SARS-CoV-2 variants. About the study: Intramuscular Ad26.COV2.S doses were given once or twice, 56 days apart. Study results and caveats: Vaccinees displayed broader spike-specific TCR repertoires than placebo recipients. An underestimation of total T cell responses may have resulted from the TCR breadth and depth analyses.

The table came from immunoSEQ multiplex PCR; TCRdb's copy has only in-frame clones and leaves some out. This sample has roughly 350,000 clones, with about 87% found just once. Comments on this clone: Its cognate antigen is unknown.

Treatment in this sample: approximately 18 received Ad26.COV2.S at low or high dose, single or two shots; 5 received placebo; per-sample allocation not given. Day 63 after the first injection of vaccine or placebo was the sampling time. Aged 18-55 years, donor was enrolled in Boston in the early 2020s. In germline, CDR1 is MNHEY, CDR2 SVGEGT. There are 15 residues in the CDR3. With 2 bases removed from V and 3 bases from J, the gap between germline ends came to 13 bases. The material sequenced was peripheral blood, taken in a trial of Ad26.COV2.S vaccine versus placebo. This sequence joins TRBV6-2 or TRBV6-3 and TRBJ1-2; weak D call: TRBD1 (5 bases). This TCR was recovered from a person aged 18-65 years who received the Ad26.COV2.S COVID-19 vaccine or a placebo. CDR3 residues: CASSYPAGGHYGYTF. In DNA, the CDR3 is TGTGCCAGCAGTTACCCCGCTGGGGGACACTATGGCTACACCTTC.